These 26 T cell receptor beta chains originate from one sample sequenced in a study of T cell responses to AZD1222 COVID-19 vaccine. Clones were read by immunoSEQ multiplex PCR, and TCRdb kept only the in-frame ones, dropping some. Of under 100,000 clones listed, 70% to 90% are singletons. The sample here was peripheral blood, taken 28 days after the second AZD1222 dose. Every receptor here comes from an adult who received the AZD1222 COVID-19 vaccine.

The chain employs TRBV28 and TRBJ1-1; 7 nucleotides line up with TRBD1. CDR1 and CDR2 (germline): MDHEN, SYDVKM. The CDR3 runs 15 residues. With V trimmed by 6 bases and J by 1 base, 8 bases remained unmatched. The CDR3 spells CASRGLGQSNTEAFF. The CDR3 DNA reads as TGTGCCAGCAGGGGCTTGGGACAGTCGAACACTGAAGCTTTCTTT. The full variable domain, with the rest looked up from reference TRBV28 and TRBJ1-1, is DVKVTQSSRYLVKRTGEKVFLECVQDMDHENMFWYRQDPGLGLRLIYFSYDVKMKEKGDIPEGYSVSREKKERFSLILESASTNQTSMYLCASRGLGQSNTEAFFGQGTRLTVV.

The gene calls are TRBV12-3 or TRBV12-4 and TRBJ1-1; possible D gene TRBD1, 5 bases. The CDR3 covers 13 residues. V lost 5 bases to trimming and J lost 1 base, with 8 bases between them. The CDR3 loop is CASSEGPNTEAFF. DNA for the CDR3: TGTGCCAGCAGTGAGGGACCGAACACTGAAGCTTTCTTT.

The chain couples TRBV12-3 or TRBV12-4 to TRBJ2-3; TRBD1 aligns across 8 bases. Losses at the gene ends were 5 bases for V and 3 bases for J; bases not matched to a gene: 1. This CDR3 is 13 amino acids long. In nucleotides, the CDR3 is TGTGCCAGCAGTACAGGGGGGACAGATACGCAGTATTTT. Translation gives CASSTGGTDTQYF.

This clone has just one count. The chain couples TRBV3-1 (or the pseudogene TRBV3-2) to TRBJ2-1; 16 nucleotides line up with TRBD2. V shed 4 bases, J shed 10 bases, and the junction held 19 bases outside the gene matches. This CDR3 spans 20 amino acids. CDR1 and CDR2 (germline): LGHDT, YNNKEL (reference sequence). The CDR3 DNA reads as TGTGCCAGCAGCCTTTTACCGGGACTAGCGGGGGGGAGGGCAATGTCGGAGCAGTTCTTC. Translation: CASSLLPGLAGGRAMSEQFF.

The rearrangement links TRBV5-1 to TRBJ1-6; TRBD1 might be the D (6 bases). The CDR3 sequence is 16 residues long. Germline V gene data show CDR1 as SGHRS and CDR2 as YFSETQ. The V and J ends lost 0 bases and 7 bases respectively, with 14 bases between them. The CDR3 region is CASSLELQGNNSPLHF. In DNA, the CDR3 is TGCGCCAGCAGCTTGGAACTTCAGGGGAACAATTCACCCCTCCACTTT.

This chain uses TRBV10-3 with TRBJ2-5; D gene ambiguous. The CDR3 is made up of 14 amino acids. V was trimmed by 0 bases and J by 5 bases, leaving 10 bases between them. Germline CDR1 ENHRY, CDR2 SYGVKD. CDR3 coding DNA: TGTGCCATCAGTGAGTCAGGCCAGTCGGAGACCCAGTACTTC. Its protein product is CAISESGQSETQYF.

The chain couples TRBV4-3 to TRBJ1-1; 7 nucleotides agree with TRBD1. Looked up from germline, CDR1 is LGHNA and CDR2 is YSLEER. The CDR3 runs 17 residues. V lost 0 bases and J lost 0; bases outside the gene matches: 7. The CDR3 protein is CASSQDRHRGMNTEAFF. CDR3 nucleotides: TGCGCCAGCAGCCAAGATAGGCACAGGGGCATGAACACTGAAGCTTTCTTT.

Judged by abundance, this clone is large. The rearrangement links TRBV11-3 to TRBJ2-7; D may match TRBD1 or TRBD2 (5 bases each). Trimming pared 5 bases from V and 0 bases from J, leaving 14 bases between. This CDR3 is built from 15 residues. CDR1 is SGHNT, CDR2 YENEEA, per germline. The CDR3 loop is CASSPHGGPSYEQYF. CDR3 DNA sequence: TGTGCCAGCAGCCCACATGGGGGACCCTCCTACGAGCAGTACTTC.

The genes are TRBV7-8 and TRBJ1-2; D might be TRBD1 (6 bases). The CDR3 consists of 13 residues. Trimming removed 7 bases at V and 6 bases at J, with 15 bases between. The germline CDR1 and CDR2 sequences are SGHVS and FQNEAQ. CDR3 coding DNA: TGTGCCAGCAACCGATGGGGGCAGGATGGCTACACCTTC. Amino acid sequence: CASNRWGQDGYTF.

This rearrangement joins TRBV7-9 to TRBJ2-1; 14 bases agree with TRBD2. V lost 10 bases to trimming and J lost 9 bases; unmatched junction nucleotides: 5. This CDR3 comprises 13 residues. The germline CDR1 and CDR2 sequences are SEHNR and FQNEAQ (reference sequence). Written as DNA, the CDR3 is TGTGCCACCGGACTAGCGGGAGGCTTTGAGCAGTTCTTC. This gives the protein CATGLAGGFEQFF.

This chain connects TRBV7-8 to TRBJ1-5; D uncertain. The CDR3 covers 14 residues. Germline CDR1 reads SGHVS; CDR2 reads FQNEAQ. V was clipped by 2 bases and J by 1 base, with 6 bases between them. CDR3 sequence (DNA): TGTGCCAGCAGCTTAATAGACAGCAATCAGCCCCAGCATTTT. As protein: CASSLIDSNQPQHF. Drawing the rest from reference TRBV7-8 and TRBJ1-5, the complete variable domain is GAGVSQSPRYKVAKRGQDVALRCDPISGHVSLFWYQQALGQGPEFLTYFQNEAQLDKSGLPSDRFFAERPEGSVSTLKIQRTQQEDSAVYLCASSLIDSNQPQHFGDGTRLSIL.

The chain carries TRBV10-3 and TRBJ1-2, with D tentatively TRBD1 (5 bases). The V and J ends lost 6 bases and 6 bases respectively, with 14 bases between them. Looked up from germline, CDR1 is ENHRY and CDR2 is SYGVKD. There are 13 residues in the CDR3. CDR3: CAIRNVRGDGYTF. The DNA of the CDR3 is TGTGCCATCAGAAACGTGAGGGGCGATGGCTACACCTTC.

This chain joins TRBV7-9 and TRBJ1-6; TRBD1 agrees at 9 bases. Unmatched junction bases numbered 11, after V lost 5 bases and J lost 9 bases. The germline CDR1 and CDR2 sequences are SEHNR and FQNEAQ (reference sequence). The CDR3 runs 16 residues. As DNA, the CDR3 is TGTGCCAGCAGCCACGGAATACAGGGGGCGCGTTCACCCCTCCACTTT. Protein: CASSHGIQGARSPLHF.

V is TRBV7-2 and J is TRBJ2-7, with 7 bases aligning to TRBD2. The V gene end was trimmed by 3 bases and the J gene end by 5 bases; junction bases not matched to a gene: 7. The CDR3 sequence is 14 residues long. Germline CDR1 reads SGHTA; CDR2 reads FQGNSA. The CDR3 protein is CASSFLREINEQYF. As DNA, the CDR3 is TGTGCCAGCAGCTTCTTGCGGGAGATCAACGAGCAGTACTTC.

The V call is TRBV24-1, the J call TRBJ1-2; TRBD1 matches at 7 bases. Germline V gene sequence: CDR1 KGHDR, CDR2 SFDVKD. The CDR3 totals 15 residues. Trimming at V came to 5 bases and at J to 5 bases, leaving 10 bases not matched to a gene. CDR3 sequence: CATSAWSGGQYGYTF. The DNA of the CDR3 is TGTGCCACCAGTGCGTGGTCAGGGGGGCAGTATGGCTACACCTTC.

This chain links TRBV4-3 with TRBJ2-6; no clear D gene. This CDR3 has 14 residues. V was clipped by 1 base and J by 4 bases, with 5 bases between them. Per the germline V gene, CDR1 is LGHNA and CDR2 is YSLEER. The CDR3 protein is CASSQVTGANVLTF. CDR3 DNA sequence: TGCGCCAGCAGCCAAGTTACAGGGGCCAACGTCCTGACTTTC.

The chain has TRBV7-2 and TRBJ1-5, with unresolved D. Germline assignment: CDR1 SGHTA and CDR2 FQGNSA. Trimming pared 4 bases from V and 2 bases from J, leaving 15 bases between. This CDR3 spans 16 amino acids. DNA of the CDR3: TGTGCCAGCAGCTACAACGGGGTCGGAGGCAATCAGCCCCAGCATTTT. Protein: CASSYNGVGGNQPQHF. The entire variable domain, with the rest obtained from reference TRBV7-2 and TRBJ1-5, is as follows: GAGVSQSPSNKVTEKGKDVELRCDPISGHTALYWYRQSLGQGLEFLIYFQGNSAPDKSGLPSDRFSAERTGGSVSTLTIQRTQQEDSAVYLCASSYNGVGGNQPQHFGDGTRLSIL.

This chain joins TRBV18 and TRBJ1-1; D might be TRBD1 (6 bases). The CDR3 is 18 residues long. Germline V gene sequence: CDR1 KGHSH, CDR2 LQKENI. Between the trimmed V and J ends, which lost 1 base and 1 base, there was a span of 19 bases. CDR3 DNA sequence: TGTGCCAGCTCACCACTCGATGTAGGGGGTGCCGGGAACACTGAAGCTTTCTTT. Amino acid sequence: CASSPLDVGGAGNTEAFF. The full variable domain, completed using reference TRBV18 and TRBJ1-1, is NAGVMQNPRHLVRRRGQEARLRCSPMKGHSHVYWYRQLPEEGLKFMVYLQKENIIDESGMPKERFSAEFPKEGPSILRIQQVVRGDSAAYFCASSPLDVGGAGNTEAFFGQGTRLTVV.

V is TRBV6-1 and J is TRBJ1-1; 7 bases are a match to TRBD1. With V trimmed by 0 bases and J by 11 bases, 12 bases remained unmatched. The CDR3 is 15 amino acids. Germline V gene sequence: CDR1 MNHNS, CDR2 SASEGT. The CDR3 DNA reads TGTGCCAGCAGTGAAGCGGTAGGGGGCAGGCTGGGTGCTTTCTTT. It codes for CASSEAVGGRLGAFF.

V is TRBV19 and J is TRBJ2-7; 13 nucleotides agree with TRBD2. From germline, CDR1 is LNHDA and CDR2 SQIVND (reference sequence). With V trimmed by 5 bases and J by 7 bases, 8 bases remained unmatched. This CDR3 comprises 15 residues. In DNA form, the CDR3 reads TGTGCCAGTAGTCAAGGACTAGCGGGAGTGAGGGAGCAGTACTTC. This encodes CASSQGLAGVREQYF. The full variable domain, completed using reference TRBV19 and TRBJ2-7, is DGGITQSPKYLFRKEGQNVTLSCEQNLNHDAMYWYRQDPGQGLRLIYYSQIVNDFQKGDIAEGYSVSREKKESFPLTVTSAQKNPTAFYLCASSQGLAGVREQYFGPGTRLTVT.

The chain uses TRBV5-1 and TRBJ1-2; 7 nucleotides align to TRBD1. This CDR3 contains 14 residues. CDR1 and CDR2 (germline): SGHRS, YFSETQ. Trimming at V came to 3 bases and at J to 8 bases, leaving 10 bases not matched to a gene. Here the CDR3 DNA reads TGCGCCAGCAGCTCCCAGGGGGAAGTAGGGGGCTACACCTTC. Encoded protein: CASSSQGEVGGYTF. The full variable domain, completed using reference TRBV5-1 and TRBJ1-2, is KAGVTQTPRYLIKTRGQQVTLSCSPISGHRSVSWYQQTPGQGLQFLFEYFSETQRNKGNFPGRFSGRQFSNSRSEMNVSTLELGDSALYLCASSSQGEVGGYTFGSGTRLTVV.

The gene calls are TRBV25-1 and TRBJ1-5; weak D call: TRBD1 (5 bases). The CDR3 is 14 residues long. Trimming pared 0 bases from V and 6 bases from J, leaving 9 bases between. The germline V gene encodes CDR1 MGHDK and CDR2 SYGVNS. The CDR3 spells CASSEYREGQPQHF. CDR3 DNA: TGTGCCAGCAGTGAATACAGGGAGGGTCAGCCCCAGCATTTT.

This chain joins TRBV7-2 and TRBJ1-3, with D hard to call. The CDR3 is made up of 14 amino acids. Trimming shortened V by 2 bases and J by 0 bases, and 5 bases separated the two germline ends. Per the germline V gene, CDR1 is SGHTA and CDR2 is FQGNSA. CDR3 DNA sequence: TGTGCCAGCAGCTTAATCACCTCTGGAAACACCATATATTTT. Residues: CASSLITSGNTIYF.

V gene TRBV12-1 combines with J gene TRBJ2-4; no check of the table's D call, TRBD1, against the DNA was made. TRBV12-1 is given as a pseudogene. The CDR3 extends over 17 amino acids. The CDR3 protein is CASIPPGGGRAKNIQYF. The CDR3 DNA reads TGTGCCAGCATCCCCCCAGGTGGTGGTCGAGCCAAAAACATTCAGTACTTC.

The chain combines TRBV5-1 with TRBJ1-2; no clear D gene. The CDR3 loop spans 14 amino acids. CDR1 is SGHRS and CDR2 is YFSETQ in the germline V gene. V gave up 4 bases and J gave up 7 bases, with 17 bases separating them. The CDR3: CASSSASPAGGYTF. Written as DNA, the CDR3 is TGCGCCAGCAGCAGTGCTTCCCCGGCGGGTGGCTACACCTTC. The full variable domain, with the rest looked up from reference TRBV5-1 and TRBJ1-2, is KAGVTQTPRYLIKTRGQQVTLSCSPISGHRSVSWYQQTPGQGLQFLFEYFSETQRNKGNFPGRFSGRQFSNSRSEMNVSTLELGDSALYLCASSSASPAGGYTFGSGTRLTVV.

The gene calls are TRBV2 and TRBJ1-3, with a weak D call TRBD1 (6 bases). The CDR3 spans 14 residues. Germline V gives CDR1 SNHLY, CDR2 FYNNEI. The V and J ends lost 6 bases and 4 bases respectively, with 13 bases between them. The CDR3 sequence is CASRGRGAGNTIYF. The DNA of the CDR3 is TGTGCCAGCAGAGGCAGGGGCGCAGGAAACACCATATATTTT.